These 3 T cell receptor beta chains were all obtained from the same sample, sequenced in a study of cytomegalovirus exposure and HLA in healthy donors. Primers for the PCR totalled 60 Vbeta and 13 Jbeta. Clones were read by immunoSEQ multiplex PCR, and TCRdb kept only the in-frame ones, dropping some. The repertoire holds 150,000 to 200,000 clones, 70% to 80% seen once, with approximately 4.7% in the top ten. Material: PBMCs. These TCRs come from a woman aged 25-40 years in good health and CMV-seropositive.

The V call is TRBV4-1, the J call TRBJ2-7; D is perhaps TRBD1 (6 bases). V gave up 2 bases and J gave up 1 base, with 12 bases separating them. Germline V gives CDR1 MGHRA, CDR2 YSYEKL. The length of the CDR3 is 15 residues. The CDR3 protein is CASSQLDSHSYEQYF. CDR3 DNA: TGCGCCAGCAGCCAACTGGACAGTCATTCCTACGAGCAGTACTTC.

The J gene is TRBJ1-1, the V gene TRBV6-6; D not resolved. The germline gives CDR1 MNHNY, CDR2 SVGAGI (reference sequence). Trimming removed 2 bases from V and 1 base from J, with 8 bases in between. CDR3 length: 14 amino acids. CDR3 region: CASSYKGENTEAFF. The CDR3 DNA is TGTGCCAGCAGTTACAAGGGAGAGAACACTGAAGCTTTCTTT.

The rearrangement uses TRBV6-1 and TRBJ2-7; D is ambiguous. The germline V gene encodes CDR1 MNHNS and CDR2 SASEGT. The CDR3 length is 12 residues. The V gene lost 4 bases and the J gene lost 5 bases, with 9 bases spanning the gap. The CDR3 sequence: CASSGVMDEQYF. In DNA form, the CDR3 reads TGTGCCAGCAGTGGAGTAATGGACGAGCAGTACTTC.